What follows describes a single T cell receptor (beta chain). The antigen is unknown. Once extracted for a subset, genomic DNA was divided evenly among several immunoSEQ plates. Assay: immunoSEQ multiplex PCR; the TCRdb copy retains only in-frame clones and omits some. The sample carries about 2.4 million clones, over 85% recorded once. These data are taken from a study of shared clonotypes between healthy human individuals. General study points: An anticipated effect of sequencing depth on clonotype sharing among donors was recognized. What naive subsets generally showed was a larger estimated richness than memory subsets showed. The sampled material consisted only of blood, and tissue repertoires are likely to differ.

The CDR3 runs to 17 residues. V gave up 3 bases and J gave up 0 bases, with 16 bases separating them. CDR1 is LNHDA and CDR2 is SQIVND in the germline V gene (reference sequence). Sequencing was done on a sample of naive CD4+ T cells from PBMCs. Subset here: CD45RA+ positively selected. The clonotype was recovered from a man aged 18 to 29 in good health. Some clones in this sample may be carry-over from other donors' samples. The rearrangement links TRBV19 to TRBJ2-3; no reliable D call. CDR3 sequence reads: CASSILTEARSTDTQYF. CDR3 nucleotides: TGTGCCAGTAGTATTTTAACCGAAGCGAGGAGCACAGATACGCAGTATTTT.